The 2 T cell receptor beta chains below all came from one sample that was sequenced in a study of Ad26.COV2.S vaccination and SARS-CoV-2 variants. Method: immunoSEQ multiplex PCR; TCRdb's copy keeps in-frame clones and lacks some. The sample shows some 400,000 clones, approximately 90% of them seen only once. As for treatment: around 19 received Ad26.COV2.S at low or high dose, single or two shots; about 5 received placebo; per-sample allocation not given. Sampling happened 63 days after the first vaccine or placebo injection. This material consisted of peripheral blood, taken in a trial of Ad26.COV2.S vaccine versus placebo. These receptors all come from a person between 18 and 65 years old who received the Ad26.COV2.S COVID-19 vaccine or a placebo.

This chain uses TRBV6-5 with TRBJ1-4, with 8 positions matching TRBD1. The V gene end was trimmed by 5 bases and the J gene end by 6 bases; junction bases not matched to a gene: 5. The CDR3 loop spans 14 amino acids. Germline V CDR1 and CDR2: MNHEY, SVGAGI. The CDR3 is CASSLDRVDEKLFF. CDR3 in DNA: TGTGCCAGCAGTCTGGACAGGGTGGATGAAAAACTGTTTTTT.

There are a few counts of this clone. CDR3 in amino acids: CATSDPDRYQETQYF. In DNA, the CDR3 is TGTGCCACCAGTGATCCAGACAGGTACCAAGAGACCCAGTACTTC. The chain uses TRBV24-1 and TRBJ2-5; the D gene is possibly TRBD1 (6 bases). Germline CDR1 and CDR2: KGHDR and SFDVKD. V gave up 3 bases and J gave up 0 bases, with 10 bases separating them. This CDR3 is 15 amino acids long.